Listed below are T cell receptor beta chains from one sample, sequenced in a study of naive and memory T cell subsets. MiXCR, applied by TCRdb to the UMI-ligation and nested PCR reads, yields one record per CDR3 protein. This table has 120,000 to 150,000 distinct CDR3 sequences, over 15% appearing once. Sequenced sample: naive CD4+ T cells from blood. The receptors come from a human donor in good health. The CDR3 runs from the conserved cysteine through the conserved F or W. D genes are given only for firm matches. Not every row has a clone size; where given, it reads once, few, many or a size class.

size: few; V: TRBV14; J: TRBJ2-7; D: TRBD1; CDR3: CASSQLGQGAYEQYF; DNA: TGTGCCAGCAGCCAACTAGGACAGGGAGCCTACGAGCAGTACTTC
size: .; V: TRBV7-8; J: TRBJ2-2; D: .; CDR3: CASSLDVGELFF; DNA: TGTGCCAGCAGCTTAGATGTCGGGGAGCTGTTTTTT
size: .; V: TRBV18; J: TRBJ1-5; D: TRBD1; CDR3: CASSPPGQGYNQPQHF; DNA: TGTGCCAGCTCACCACCGGGACAGGGTTACAATCAGCCCCAGCATTTT
size: few; V: TRBV19; J: TRBJ2-2; D: .; CDR3: CASCTGSSTGELFF; DNA: TGTGCCAGTTGCACAGGGTCGAGCACCGGGGAGCTGTTTTTT
size: few; V: TRBV24-1; J: TRBJ1-1; D: .; CDR3: CATSKGGPTTEAFF; DNA: TGTGCCACCAGCAAGGGGGGGCCGACCACTGAAGCTTTCTTT
size: many; V: TRBV28; J: TRBJ2-1; D: .; CDR3: CASSPGTLPYNEQFF; DNA: TGTGCCAGCAGTCCCGGGACCCTCCCCTACAATGAGCAGTTCTTC
size: few; V: TRBV15; J: TRBJ1-1; D: .; CDR3: CATSQQTNTEAFF; DNA: TGTGCCACCAGTCAACAGACGAACACTGAAGCTTTCTTT
size: .; V: TRBV9; J: TRBJ2-1; D: .; CDR3: CASSTLGNNYNEQFF; DNA: TGTGCCAGCAGCACCCTGGGAAACAACTACAATGAGCAGTTCTTC
size: few; V: TRBV18; J: TRBJ2-3; D: .; CDR3: CASSPLQGGTDTQYF; DNA: TGTGCCAGCTCACCACTACAGGGTGGGACAGATACGCAGTATTTT
size: .; V: TRBV20-1; J: TRBJ1-2; D: .; CDR3: CSARDRREGGGAYGYTF; DNA: TGCAGTGCTAGAGATCGAAGAGAAGGAGGAGGGGCCTATGGCTACACCTTC
size: few; V: TRBV4-3; J: TRBJ2-6; D: TRBD1; CDR3: CASSQGGGQGGSGANVLTF; DNA: TGCGCCAGCAGCCAAGGCGGGGGACAGGGAGGATCTGGGGCCAACGTCCTGACTTTC
size: .; V: TRBV6-2/TRBV6-3; J: TRBJ1-5; D: .; CDR3: CASTDRGNNQPQHF; DNA: TGTGCCAGCACCGATCGGGGGAACAATCAGCCCCAGCATTTT
size: many; V: TRBV6-5; J: TRBJ1-1; D: .; CDR3: CASSSFYTEAFF; DNA: TGTGCCAGCAGTTCCTTCTACACTGAAGCTTTCTTT
size: .; V: TRBV18; J: TRBJ2-7; D: .; CDR3: CASSPLHRDTTYEQYF; DNA: TGTGCCAGCTCACCACTTCACCGGGACACCACCTACGAGCAGTACTTC
size: few; V: TRBV7-9; J: TRBJ1-1; D: TRBD1; CDR3: CASSLEGGGRLNTEAFF; DNA: TGTGCCAGCAGCTTAGAGGGAGGGGGCAGGCTGAACACTGAAGCTTTCTTT
size: .; V: TRBV5-1; J: TRBJ2-7; D: .; CDR3: CASSLVGESYEQYF; DNA: TGCGCCAGCAGCTTGGTTGGAGAGAGTTACGAGCAGTACTTC
size: few; V: TRBV6-2/TRBV6-3; J: TRBJ2-1; D: .; CDR3: CASSYGLRANNEQFF; DNA: TGTGCCAGCAGTTACGGGCTCCGAGCTAACAATGAGCAGTTCTTC
size: few; V: TRBV7-2; J: TRBJ1-5; D: .; CDR3: CASSLVVGLDQPQHF; DNA: TGTGCCAGCAGCTTAGTTGTGGGATTAGACCAGCCCCAGCATTTT
size: few; V: TRBV24-1; J: TRBJ2-5; D: .; CDR3: CATSDFAGPRGTQYF; DNA: TGTGCCACCAGTGATTTTGCGGGGCCTCGGGGGACCCAGTACTTC
size: .; V: TRBV12-3/TRBV12-4; J: TRBJ2-4; D: .; CDR3: CASSRDRSKNIQYF; DNA: TGTGCCAGCAGTCGCGACCGGTCCAAAAACATTCAGTACTTC
size: few; V: TRBV20-1; J: TRBJ2-2; D: TRBD2; CDR3: CSARRIGLVTGELFF; DNA: TGCAGTGCTAGAAGGATAGGACTAGTAACCGGGGAGCTGTTTTTT
size: many; V: TRBV7-9; J: TRBJ2-1; D: TRBD2; CDR3: CASSPTTSASYNEQFF; DNA: TGTGCCAGCAGCCCTACGACTAGCGCCTCCTACAATGAGCAGTTCTTC
size: .; V: TRBV30; J: TRBJ1-5; D: TRBD1; CDR3: CAWRGTGDQPQHF; DNA: TGTGCCTGGAGGGGGACAGGGGATCAGCCCCAGCATTTT
size: few; V: TRBV11-2; J: TRBJ2-7; D: .; CDR3: CASSQDGYEQYF; DNA: TGTGCCAGCAGCCAGGACGGGTACGAGCAGTACTTC
size: .; V: TRBV7-9; J: TRBJ2-7; D: TRBD2; CDR3: CASSLSGSGDEQYF; DNA: TGTGCCAGCAGCTTAAGCGGGAGTGGCGACGAGCAGTACTTC
size: few; V: TRBV6-6; J: TRBJ2-7; D: .; CDR3: CASSYSMEGWGEQYF; DNA: TGTGCCAGCAGTTACTCGATGGAGGGTTGGGGCGAGCAGTACTTC
size: .; V: TRBV20-1; J: TRBJ2-5; D: .; CDR3: CSARLGRTAQETQYF; DNA: TGCAGTGCTAGATTGGGGAGGACAGCCCAAGAGACCCAGTACTTC
size: .; V: TRBV7-2; J: TRBJ2-7; D: .; CDR3: CASSLRPGFPNYEQYF; DNA: TGTGCCAGCAGCCTCCGCCCGGGCTTTCCCAACTACGAGCAGTACTTC
size: few; V: TRBV10-3; J: TRBJ2-3; D: .; CDR3: CAITAMGEGDTQYF; DNA: TGTGCCATCACTGCTATGGGGGAAGGAGATACGCAGTATTTT
size: .; V: TRBV20-1; J: TRBJ2-7; D: .; CDR3: CSASEERKPYEQYF; DNA: TGCAGTGCTAGTGAGGAGAGGAAACCCTACGAGCAGTACTTC
size: few; V: TRBV12-3/TRBV12-4; J: TRBJ2-3; D: TRBD1; CDR3: CASSLRGTGLILGPTDTQYF; DNA: TGTGCCAGCAGTTTACGGGGGACAGGGTTAATTCTTGGACCCACAGATACGCAGTATTTT
size: .; V: TRBV12-5; J: TRBJ2-1; D: .; CDR3: CASGLSALLDEQFF; DNA: TGTGCTAGTGGTTTATCGGCCCTTCTCGATGAGCAGTTCTTC
size: few; V: TRBV6-6; J: TRBJ1-3; D: .; CDR3: CASSYGDTIYF; DNA: TGTGCCAGCAGTTACGGGGACACCATATATTTT
size: .; V: TRBV3-1; J: TRBJ2-3; D: TRBD1; CDR3: CASSQDRGPDTQYF; DNA: TGTGCCAGCAGCCAAGATAGGGGGCCAGATACGCAGTATTTT
size: few; V: TRBV12-3/TRBV12-4; J: TRBJ2-7; D: TRBD2; CDR3: CASSPIGRYEQYF; DNA: TGTGCCAGCAGTCCCATCGGGAGGTACGAGCAGTACTTC